This passage covers 29 T cell receptor beta chains from one sample sequenced in a study of shared clonotypes between healthy human individuals. The assay was immunoSEQ multiplex PCR, and TCRdb's table has in-frame clones only and misses some. The table shows hundreds of thousands of clones, with roughly 72% occurring only once. Sequencing was performed on memory CD4+ T cells sorted from blood. The subset: CD45RA-negative fraction. The receptors come from a woman between 25 and 40 years old in good health.

With regard to this clone: This CDR3 is also generated by other DNA sequences in the sample. The chain combines TRBV5-1 with TRBJ2-5, with 8 bases fitting TRBD2. CDR1 is SGHRS, CDR2 YFSETQ, per germline. The CDR3 has 14 residues. Unmatched junction bases numbered 10, after V lost 7 bases and J lost 5 bases. Here the CDR3 DNA reads TGCGCCAGCTCACCCTCGGGAGGGGGGGAGACCCAGTACTTC. Its translation is CASSPSGGGETQYF.

V is TRBV2 and J is TRBJ1-5, with D tentatively TRBD1 (6 bases). CDR3 length: 14 residues. The germline V gene encodes CDR1 SNHLY and CDR2 FYNNEI. Trimming left V 9 bases short and J 3 bases short, with 15 bases between. CDR3 sequence: CASTAQGNNQPQHF. The CDR3 region has the DNA TGTGCCAGTACCGCACAGGGTAACAATCAGCCCCAGCATTTT.

The rearrangement links TRBV27 to TRBJ2-5; 9 bases agree with TRBD1. The DNA end favors TRBJ2-7, so the J call may be wrong. CDR1 is MNHEY and CDR2 is SMNVEV in the germline V gene (reference sequence). The CDR3 totals 16 residues. The DNA of the CDR3 is TGTGCCAGCAGTCCCCAACAGGGGGCATTCTTCAACGAGCAGTACTTC. It translates to CASSPQQGAFFNEQYF.

The chain is built from TRBV27 and TRBJ2-7, with TRBD2 matching 12 bases. Per the germline V gene, CDR1 is MNHEY and CDR2 is SMNVEV (reference sequence). V lost 6 bases and J lost 0; bases outside the gene matches: 21. This CDR3 is 21 amino acids long. This chain's CDR3 is CASSPSPSRLAGEMHSYEQYF. DNA for the CDR3: TGTGCCAGCAGCCCGAGTCCCTCTAGACTAGCGGGAGAGATGCACTCCTACGAGCAGTACTTC.

This chain connects TRBV30 to TRBJ1-2; a possible D gene is TRBD1 (5 bases). V was pared by 0 bases and J by 2 bases, with 7 bases between. The CDR3 totals 13 residues. Germline values: CDR1 GTSNPN, CDR2 SVGIG (reference sequence). The CDR3 DNA is TGTGCCTGGAGTGTACCAGGGAACTATGGCTACACCTTC. Its translation: CAWSVPGNYGYTF. The complete variable domain, with remaining parts taken from reference TRBV30 and TRBJ1-2, reads SQTIHQWPATLVQPVGSPLSLECTVEGTSNPNLYWYRQAAGRGLQLLFYSVGIGQISSEVPQNLSASRPQDRQFILSSKKLLLSDSGFYLCAWSVPGNYGYTFGSGTRLTVV.

There are a few counts of this clone. One junction end does not reproduce the germline sequence, and a read error may be involved. The J gene is TRBJ2-7, the V gene TRBV19; TRBD1 agrees at 9 bases. Germline V gene lookup returns CDR1 LNHDA and CDR2 SQIVND (reference sequence). This CDR3 is built from 12 residues. The CDR3 is CASSDRGTGRHF. CDR3 nucleotides: TGTGCCAGTAGCGACCGCGGGACAGGGAGGCACTTC.

The chain links TRBV5-4 to TRBJ2-6; D remains ambiguous. Germline lookup yields CDR1 SGHNT and CDR2 YYREEE (reference sequence). V gave up 1 base and J gave up 3 bases, with 8 bases separating them. This CDR3 has 15 residues. CDR3 sequence reads: CASSLPLNGANVLTF. The DNA for the CDR3 is TGTGCCAGCAGCTTGCCTTTGAATGGGGCCAACGTCCTGACTTTC.

This clone was seen once. The CDR3 region has the DNA TGCAGCGCCGGGGACCAAGAGACCCAGTACTTC. This gives the protein CSAGDQETQYF. The chain carries TRBV29-1 and TRBJ2-5, with D possibly TRBD2 on 5 matching bases. Germline lookup yields CDR1 SQVTM and CDR2 ANQGSEA. The CDR3 runs 11 residues. V gave up 7 bases and J gave up 0 bases, with 6 bases separating them.

The J gene is TRBJ2-1, the V gene TRBV6-5, with a tentative D call TRBD1 (6 bases). Trimming shortened V by 6 bases and J by 6 bases, and 18 bases separated the two germline ends. The CDR3 length is 15 residues. Germline lookup yields CDR1 MNHEY and CDR2 SVGAGI. Written as DNA, the CDR3 is TGTGCCAGCAGACCTACAGGGAAAACTGGCAATGAGCAGTTCTTC. This codes for CASRPTGKTGNEQFF.

The chain carries TRBV7-9 and TRBJ2-2, with 7 bases aligning to TRBD2. Trimming cost V 2 bases and J 0 bases; bases outside gene matches: 3. The germline V gene encodes CDR1 SEHNR and CDR2 FQNEAQ (reference sequence). The CDR3 runs 16 residues. For the CDR3, the DNA is TGTGCCAGCAGCTTATTAGGACTAGCGAACACCGGGGAGCTGTTTTTT. Protein sequence: CASSLLGLANTGELFF.

In its sample, this clone was seen a few times. This chain connects TRBV19 to TRBJ2-4; 9 positions agree with TRBD1. CDR1 and CDR2 from the germline V gene are LNHDA and SQIVND (reference sequence). The CDR3 totals 18 residues. The ends lost 3 bases at V and 0 bases at J; junction bases unmatched: 9. This CDR3 is CASSMDRGLKLAKNIQYF. The CDR3 DNA reads as TGTGCCAGTAGTATGGACAGGGGACTTAAACTAGCCAAAAACATTCAGTACTTC.

J is TRBJ1-5 and V is TRBV2; no clear D. V was shortened by 1 base and J by 6 bases, with 16 bases between the two germline ends. Per the germline V gene, CDR1 is SNHLY and CDR2 is FYNNEI. This CDR3 is 16 amino acids long. The CDR3 spells CASSEEAALGGQPQHF. The CDR3 bases are TGTGCCAGCAGTGAAGAGGCAGCTTTGGGAGGTCAGCCCCAGCATTTT.

On this clone itself: Other nucleotide sequences from this sample produce the same CDR3. The chain combines TRBV7-9 with TRBJ1-4, with a possible D match to TRBD1 (5 bases). This CDR3 is 15 amino acids long. V was shortened by 1 base and J by 5 bases, with 11 bases between the two germline ends. In germline, CDR1 is SEHNR, CDR2 FQNEAQ (reference sequence). In nucleotides, the CDR3 is TGTGCCAGCAGCTTAGGAGGGGCACGCAATGAAAAACTGTTTTTT. Translating gives CASSLGGARNEKLFF. Based on the CDR3 plus reference TRBV7-9 and TRBJ1-4, the full variable domain is DTGVSQNPRHKITKRGQNVTFRCDPISEHNRLYWYRQTLGQGPEFLTYFQNEAQLEKSRLLSDRFSAERPKGSFSTLEIQRTEQGDSAMYLCASSLGGARNEKLFFGSGTQLSVL.

The chain's CDR3 is CASSLSWTGGSNQPQHF. Here the CDR3 DNA reads TGTGCCAGCAGCTTGTCTTGGACAGGTGGTAGCAATCAGCCCCAGCATTTT. V and J are TRBV7-8 and TRBJ1-5; 7 positions agree with TRBD1. Germline V gene sequence: CDR1 SGHVS, CDR2 FQNEAQ. The CDR3 is made up of 17 amino acids. V dropped 3 bases and J dropped 0; count of bases not matched to a gene: 8.

This clone was counted only a few times. This sequence joins TRBV7-2 and TRBJ1-2; D is unresolved. The germline V gene has CDR1 SGHTA and CDR2 FQGNSA. The V end was cut by 5 bases, the J end by 6 bases, with 16 bases between. The CDR3 sequence is 14 residues long. The CDR3 nucleotides are TGTGCCAGCAGCCCGTATTATGGGAGCGATGGCTACACCTTC. This translates into CASSPYYGSDGYTF. Combining the CDR3 with reference TRBV7-2 and TRBJ1-2 gives the whole variable domain GAGVSQSPSNKVTEKGKDVELRCDPISGHTALYWYRQSLGQGLEFLIYFQGNSAPDKSGLPSDRFSAERTGGSVSTLTIQRTQQEDSAVYLCASSPYYGSDGYTFGSGTRLTVV.

This sequence joins TRBV6-1 and TRBJ2-3, with TRBD2 matching over 7 bases. V gave up 3 bases and J gave up 1 base; unmatched junction bases: 1. The germline CDR1 and CDR2 sequences are MNHNS and SASEGT. The CDR3 covers 14 residues. The CDR3 loop is CASSDRGGTDTQYF. The CDR3 DNA reads TGTGCCAGCAGTGATCGGGGGGGCACAGATACGCAGTATTTT.

V gene TRBV4-1 combines with J gene TRBJ2-1; 11 nucleotides agree with TRBD2. The CDR3 is made up of 19 amino acids. Losses at the gene ends were 4 bases for V and 2 bases for J; bases not matched to a gene: 13. Germline-derived CDR1 and CDR2 are MGHRA and YSYEKL. The CDR3 region has the DNA TGCGCCAGCAGCCCCACCTTATTAGCGGGAGGGAAGACCTACAATGAGCAGTTCTTC. Translating it yields CASSPTLLAGGKTYNEQFF.

This chain joins TRBV2 and TRBJ1-5; a weak D match, TRBD1 (6 bases). The CDR3 sequence is 14 residues long. V was cut by 7 bases and J by 2 bases, with 12 bases left in between. Germline CDR1 and CDR2: SNHLY and FYNNEI. The CDR3, as DNA: TGTGCCAGCACGACAGGTGGACGCAATCAGCCCCAGCATTTT. Amino acid sequence: CASTTGGRNQPQHF. Looking up the rest from reference TRBV2 and TRBJ1-5 gives the full variable domain: EPEVTQTPSHQVTQMGQEVILRCVPISNHLYFYWYRQILGQKVEFLVSFYNNEISEKSEIFDDQFSVERPDGSNFTLKIRSTKLEDSAMYFCASTTGGRNQPQHFGDGTRLSIL.

This clone was seen more than once but under ten times. This chain joins TRBV5-1 and TRBJ2-7; D is perhaps TRBD1 (6 bases). The germline V and J ends were trimmed by 1 base and 4 bases, with 12 bases remaining between them. Germline CDR1 reads SGHRS; CDR2 reads YFSETQ. The length of the CDR3 is 14 residues. CDR3 nucleotides: TGCGCCAGCAGCTTGTCCCAGGGGACATACGAGCAGTACTTC. Translating it yields CASSLSQGTYEQYF.

This clone has ten or more counts. The chain links TRBV28 to TRBJ2-7, with 7 positions matching TRBD2. After removal of 2 bases from V and 7 bases from J, the junction contained 11 bases not matched to a gene. The CDR3 consists of 15 residues. The V gene's germline CDR1 is MDHEN and CDR2 SYDVKM. The chain's CDR3 is CASSLQSSGKREQYF. The CDR3, as DNA: TGTGCCAGCAGTTTACAGTCTAGCGGTAAAAGGGAGCAGTACTTC.

The chain uses TRBV10-2 and TRBJ2-2; D remains ambiguous. V lost 7 bases to trimming and J lost 4 bases, with 10 bases between them. The germline gives CDR1 WSHSY, CDR2 SAAADI. This CDR3 is 13 amino acids long. CDR3 protein: CASTWVGTGELFF. The CDR3 DNA reads as TGCGCCAGCACTTGGGTAGGCACCGGGGAGCTGTTTTTT.

The rearrangement joins TRBV7-9 to TRBJ1-4; the D is unclear. This CDR3 is built from 15 residues. V was shortened by 6 bases and J by 0 bases, with 11 bases between the two germline ends. Germline CDR1 reads SEHNR; CDR2 reads FQNEAQ (reference sequence). CDR3 nucleotide sequence: TGTGCCAGCAGTTCCTTAACCGCAACTAATGAAAAACTGTTTTTT. As protein: CASSSLTATNEKLFF. Variable domain in full (rest from reference TRBV7-9 and TRBJ1-4): DTGVSQNPRHKITKRGQNVTFRCDPISEHNRLYWYRQTLGQGPEFLTYFQNEAQLEKSRLLSDRFSAERPKGSFSTLEIQRTEQGDSAMYLCASSSLTATNEKLFFGSGTQLSVL.

The CDR3 nucleotides read TGCGCCAGCAGCTTGGCTGAGCGGGCACTCTACAATGAGCAGTTCTTC. Translation gives CASSLAERALYNEQFF. This chain connects TRBV5-1 to TRBJ2-1; TRBD2 is a possible D gene (6 bases). There are 16 residues in the CDR3. Germline loops: CDR1 SGHRS, CDR2 YFSETQ. V was cut by 0 bases and J by 3 bases, with 13 bases left in between.

The chain is built from TRBV18 and TRBJ2-7; perhaps TRBD2 as D (6 bases). CDR1 and CDR2 from the germline V gene are KGHSH and LQKENI. Trimming pared 6 bases from V and 1 base from J, leaving 13 bases between. The CDR3 extends over 14 amino acids. CDR3 nucleotides: TGTGCCAGCTCCCCCCGCGCGGGATCCTACGAGCAGTACTTC. Protein sequence: CASSPRAGSYEQYF.

The rearrangement links TRBV5-4 to TRBJ2-7, with D perhaps matching TRBD2 (5 bases). CDR3 length: 14 amino acids. V gave up 0 bases and J gave up 5 bases, with 12 bases separating them. Germline loops: CDR1 SGHNT, CDR2 YYREEE (reference sequence). CDR3 in DNA: TGTGCCAGCAGCTTGGATGCGGGCGGCGACGAGCAGTACTTC. Its protein product is CASSLDAGGDEQYF.

This clone was picked up a small number of times. The V gene is TRBV18, the J gene TRBJ2-5; D remains ambiguous. The CDR3 is made up of 12 amino acids. CDR1 and CDR2 (germline): KGHSH, LQKENI. Trimming took 5 bases from V and 0 from J, leaving 4 bases between them. This chain's CDR3 is CASSYNQETQYF. For the CDR3, the DNA is TGTGCCAGCTCATACAACCAAGAGACCCAGTACTTC.

J is TRBJ2-1 and V is TRBV7-8, with TRBD2 identical over 8 bases. The CDR3 spans 15 residues. The J segment lost 8 bases and the V segment lost 1 base, leaving 7 bases of the junction unmatched. Germline V lookup: CDR1 SGHVS, CDR2 FQNEAQ. CDR3 sequence reads: CASSLVISGVDEQFF. In DNA, the CDR3 is TGTGCCAGCAGCTTAGTGATTAGCGGGGTGGATGAGCAGTTCTTC.

The CDR3 DNA is TGTGCCAGCAGCTTAGATATGGTCTTACTGGGGTCCTCCTACGAGCAGTACTTC. Translation gives CASSLDMVLLGSSYEQYF. The genes are TRBV11-2 and TRBJ2-7; no definite D call. This CDR3 has 18 amino acids. Germline V CDR1 and CDR2: SGHAT, FQNNGV. With 0 bases removed from V and 0 bases from J, the gap between germline ends came to 18 bases.

The chain combines TRBV28 with TRBJ2-4; 12 nucleotides align to TRBD2. Trimming cost V 5 bases and J 6 bases; bases outside gene matches: 2. The CDR3 has 14 amino acids. CDR1 and CDR2 from the germline V gene are MDHEN and SYDVKM. CDR3 DNA: TGTGCCAGCAGTAAACTAGCGGGAGGAAACATTCAGTACTTC. Its translation: CASSKLAGGNIQYF.